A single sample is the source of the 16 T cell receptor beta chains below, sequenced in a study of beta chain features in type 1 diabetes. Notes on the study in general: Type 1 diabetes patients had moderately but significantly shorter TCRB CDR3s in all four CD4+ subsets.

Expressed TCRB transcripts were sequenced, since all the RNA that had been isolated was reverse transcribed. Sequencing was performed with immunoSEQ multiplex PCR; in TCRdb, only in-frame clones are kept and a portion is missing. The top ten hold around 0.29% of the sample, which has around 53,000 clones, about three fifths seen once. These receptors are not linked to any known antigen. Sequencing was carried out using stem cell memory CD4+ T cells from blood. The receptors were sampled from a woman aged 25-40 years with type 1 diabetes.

The CDR3 sequence: CASSPRGPTGANVLTF. The CDR3 DNA is TGTGCCAGCAGTCCCCGGGGTCCTACTGGGGCCAACGTCCTGACTTTC. V gene TRBV27 combines with J gene TRBJ2-6; TRBD2 is a possible D gene (5 bases). Per germline, CDR1 MNHEY and CDR2 SMNVEV (reference sequence). CDR3 length: 16 amino acids. Trimming pared 5 bases from V and 2 bases from J, leaving 13 bases between.

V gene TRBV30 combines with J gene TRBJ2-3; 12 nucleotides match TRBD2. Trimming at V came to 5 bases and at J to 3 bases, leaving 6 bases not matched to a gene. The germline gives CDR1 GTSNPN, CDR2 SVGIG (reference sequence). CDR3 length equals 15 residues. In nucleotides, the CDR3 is TGTGCCTGGGTCCGACTAGCGGGAGCGACAGATACGCAGTATTTT. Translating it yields CAWVRLAGATDTQYF.

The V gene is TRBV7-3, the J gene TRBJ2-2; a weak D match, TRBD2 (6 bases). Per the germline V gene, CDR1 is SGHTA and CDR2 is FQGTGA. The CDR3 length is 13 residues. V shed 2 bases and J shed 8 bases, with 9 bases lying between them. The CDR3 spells CASSLRGSGELFF. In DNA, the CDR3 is TGTGCCAGCAGCTTACGGGGGTCGGGGGAGCTGTTTTTT.

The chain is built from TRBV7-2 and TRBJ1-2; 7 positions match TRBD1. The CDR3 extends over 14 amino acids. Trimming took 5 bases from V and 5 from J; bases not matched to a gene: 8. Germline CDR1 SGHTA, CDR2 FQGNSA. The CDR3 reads CASSPRDSYYGYTF. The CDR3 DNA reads TGTGCCAGCAGCCCCCGGGACAGCTATTATGGCTACACCTTC.

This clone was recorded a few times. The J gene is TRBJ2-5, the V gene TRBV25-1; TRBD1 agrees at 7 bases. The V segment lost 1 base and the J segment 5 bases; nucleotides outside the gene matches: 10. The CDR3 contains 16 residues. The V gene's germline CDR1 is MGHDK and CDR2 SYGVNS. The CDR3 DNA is TGTGCCAGCAGTGAATCGCTACAGGGGTGGGGTGAGACCCAGTACTTC. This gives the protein CASSESLQGWGETQYF.

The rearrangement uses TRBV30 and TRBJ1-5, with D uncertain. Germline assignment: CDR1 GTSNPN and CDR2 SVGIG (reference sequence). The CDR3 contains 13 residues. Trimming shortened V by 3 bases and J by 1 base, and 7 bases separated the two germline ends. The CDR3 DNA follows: TGTGCCTGGAGCTTTTTGAGCAATCAGCCCCAGCATTTT. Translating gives CAWSFLSNQPQHF.

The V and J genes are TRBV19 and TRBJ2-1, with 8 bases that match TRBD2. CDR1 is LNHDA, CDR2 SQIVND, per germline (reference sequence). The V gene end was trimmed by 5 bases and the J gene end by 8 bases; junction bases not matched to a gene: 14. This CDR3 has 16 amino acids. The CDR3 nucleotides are TGTGCCAGTAGTCCACCTTTTACGGGAGGGTTTTATGAGCAGTTCTTC. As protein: CASSPPFTGGFYEQFF.

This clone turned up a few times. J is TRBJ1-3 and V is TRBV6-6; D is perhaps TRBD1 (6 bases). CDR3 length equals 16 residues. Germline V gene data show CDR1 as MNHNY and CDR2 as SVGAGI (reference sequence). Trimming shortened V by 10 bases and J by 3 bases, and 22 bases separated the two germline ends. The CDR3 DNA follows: TGTGCCACCGGACTTGGGGGGGCGTCGAGTGGAAACACCATATATTTT. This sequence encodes CATGLGGASSGNTIYF.

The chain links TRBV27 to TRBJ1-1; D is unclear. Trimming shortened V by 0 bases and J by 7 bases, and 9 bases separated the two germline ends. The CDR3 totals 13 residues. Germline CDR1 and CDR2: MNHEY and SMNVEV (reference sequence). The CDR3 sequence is CASSLSGRLEAFF. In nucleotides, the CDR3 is TGTGCCAGCAGTTTATCCGGCAGGCTTGAAGCTTTCTTT.

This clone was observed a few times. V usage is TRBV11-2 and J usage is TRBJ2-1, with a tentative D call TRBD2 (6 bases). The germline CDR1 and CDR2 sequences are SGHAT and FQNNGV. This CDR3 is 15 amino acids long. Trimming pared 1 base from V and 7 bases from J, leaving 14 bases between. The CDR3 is CASSLVATRQNEQFF. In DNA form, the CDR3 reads TGTGCCAGCAGCTTAGTGGCGACTAGGCAAAATGAGCAGTTCTTC.

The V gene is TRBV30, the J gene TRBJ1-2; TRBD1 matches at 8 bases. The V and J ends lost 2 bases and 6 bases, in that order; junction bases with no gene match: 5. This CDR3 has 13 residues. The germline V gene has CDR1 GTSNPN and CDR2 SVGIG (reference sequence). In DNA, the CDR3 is TGTGCCTGGAGTTCACAGGGGGTAGATGGCTACACCTTC. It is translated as CAWSSQGVDGYTF.

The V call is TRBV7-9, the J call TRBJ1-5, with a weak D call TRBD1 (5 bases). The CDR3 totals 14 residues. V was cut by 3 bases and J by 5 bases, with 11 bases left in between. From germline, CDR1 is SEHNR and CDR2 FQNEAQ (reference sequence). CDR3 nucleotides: TGTGCCAGCAGCTTTTCCAGGGCTGATCAGCCCCAGCATTTT. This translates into CASSFSRADQPQHF.

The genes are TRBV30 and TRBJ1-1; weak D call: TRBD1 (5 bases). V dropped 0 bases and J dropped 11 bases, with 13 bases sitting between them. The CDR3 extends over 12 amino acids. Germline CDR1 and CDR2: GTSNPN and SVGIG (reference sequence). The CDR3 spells CAWSVIQGTAFF. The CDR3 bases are TGTGCCTGGAGTGTAATCCAGGGTACCGCTTTCTTT.

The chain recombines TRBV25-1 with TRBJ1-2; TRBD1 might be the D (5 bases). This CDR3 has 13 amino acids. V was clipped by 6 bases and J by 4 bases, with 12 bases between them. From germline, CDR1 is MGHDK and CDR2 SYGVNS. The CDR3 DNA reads TGTGCCAGCAGAGCGGGACTGGCCTATGGCTACACCTTC. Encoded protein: CASRAGLAYGYTF.

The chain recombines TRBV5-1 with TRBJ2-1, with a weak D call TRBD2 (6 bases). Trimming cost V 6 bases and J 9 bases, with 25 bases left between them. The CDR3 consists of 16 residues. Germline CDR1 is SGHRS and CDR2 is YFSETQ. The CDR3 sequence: CASTFAPGLAKGEQFF. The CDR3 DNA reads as TGCGCCAGCACCTTCGCCCCGGGTCTAGCGAAGGGTGAGCAGTTCTTC.

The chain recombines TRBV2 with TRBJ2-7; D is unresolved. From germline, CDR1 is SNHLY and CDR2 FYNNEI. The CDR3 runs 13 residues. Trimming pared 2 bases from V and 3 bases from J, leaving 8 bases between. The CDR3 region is CASSESEDYEQYF. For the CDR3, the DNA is TGTGCCAGCAGTGAATCTGAGGACTACGAGCAGTACTTC.